Below are 25 T cell receptor beta chains sequenced from a single sample in a study of blood T cells in healthy people across ages. The use of a sample-barcoded 5' primer and a J-beta primer mix characterized a second PCR of 7 to 11 cycles. Each CDR3 protein is one row after TCRdb ran MiXCR on the 5' RACE reads. The data contain about 1.1 million distinct CDR3 sequences, around two fifths of them singletons. The sample comprised blood. The receptors derive from a man younger than 30 in good health.

This clonotype has only a few counts. The rearrangement uses TRBV27 and TRBJ1-5; 8 nucleotides align to TRBD1. The CDR3 sequence is 17 residues long. Germline-derived CDR1 and CDR2 are MNHEY and SMNVEV (reference sequence). The junction had 7 bases not matched to a gene; V was cut back by 3 bases and J by 0 bases. In DNA form, the CDR3 reads TGTGCCAGCAGTTTGTCGAGGACAGGGAATAGCAATCAGCCCCAGCATTTT. This gives the protein CASSLSRTGNSNQPQHF.

This clonotype occurred once. The chain couples TRBV13 to TRBJ1-2; 7 nucleotides align to TRBD1. Looked up from germline, CDR1 is PRHDT and CDR2 is FYEKMQ (reference sequence). The V gene end was trimmed by 1 base and the J gene end by 8 bases; junction bases not matched to a gene: 4. This CDR3 region has 13 residues. CDR3 loop: CASSLVSGGGYTF. The CDR3 bases are TGTGCCAGCAGCTTAGTATCAGGGGGAGGCTACACCTTC.

In its sample, this clonotype was seen a few times. This chain uses TRBV20-1 with TRBJ2-1, with D possibly TRBD1 on 6 matching bases. The CDR3 has 13 amino acids. V was pared by 7 bases and J by 4 bases, with 14 bases between. Germline assignment: CDR1 DFQATT and CDR2 SNEGSKA (reference sequence). In DNA, the CDR3 is TGCAGTGGCCAGGGGTCCGTTTACAATGAGCAGTTCTTC. Its protein is CSGQGSVYNEQFF.

This clonotype was observed once. V usage is TRBV12-3 or TRBV12-4 and J usage is TRBJ2-7; 9 positions match TRBD2. This CDR3 has 14 residues. The ends lost 6 bases at V and 6 bases at J; junction bases unmatched: 9. CDR3 region: CASRPSGRFFEQYF. CDR3 DNA: TGTGCCAGCAGACCCAGCGGGAGGTTCTTCGAGCAGTACTTC.

This clonotype was seen a single time. V and J are TRBV9 and TRBJ1-4; 10 positions match TRBD1. Germline values: CDR1 SGDLS, CDR2 YYNGEE. The CDR3 contains 15 residues. Trimming cost V 1 base and J 6 bases; bases outside gene matches: 3. The CDR3 DNA reads as TGTGCCAGCAGCGTATCCGGGACAGGGGATGAAAAACTGTTTTTT. It encodes CASSVSGTGDEKLFF.

This clonotype was detected only a few times. The genes are TRBV25-1 and TRBJ1-4; D might be TRBD1 (6 bases). This CDR3 has 16 residues. Germline lookup yields CDR1 MGHDK and CDR2 SYGVNS. The V and J ends lost 1 base and 2 bases respectively, with 11 bases between them. The CDR3 nucleotides read TGTGCCAGCAGTGAATGGAAGGGGGACACTAATGAAAAACTGTTTTTT. Amino acids: CASSEWKGDTNEKLFF.

The chain has TRBV7-8 and TRBJ1-2; D is possibly TRBD1 (6 bases). Germline V gene lookup returns CDR1 SGHVS and CDR2 FQNEAQ. V was clipped by 5 bases and J by 4 bases, with 20 bases between them. The CDR3 sequence is 16 residues long. DNA of the CDR3: TGTGCCAGCAGCCTTTACAGCGGGGACACATCCTATGGCTACACCTTC. Residues: CASSLYSGDTSYGYTF. The entire variable domain, with the rest obtained from reference TRBV7-8 and TRBJ1-2, is as follows: GAGVSQSPRYKVAKRGQDVALRCDPISGHVSLFWYQQALGQGPEFLTYFQNEAQLDKSGLPSDRFFAERPEGSVSTLKIQRTQQEDSAVYLCASSLYSGDTSYGYTFGSGTRLTVV.

This clonotype was observed a few times. This rearrangement joins TRBV28 to TRBJ1-1, with 12 bases lining up with TRBD1. The CDR3 is made up of 15 amino acids. The trim removed 1 base at V and 10 bases at J, leaving 7 bases unmatched. Looked up from germline, CDR1 is MDHEN and CDR2 is SYDVKM. The DNA of the CDR3 is TGTGCCAGCAGTTTATCGGGACAGGGGGCACAGGGAGCTTTCTTT. Protein: CASSLSGQGAQGAFF. The full variable domain, completed using reference TRBV28 and TRBJ1-1, is DVKVTQSSRYLVKRTGEKVFLECVQDMDHENMFWYRQDPGLGLRLIYFSYDVKMKEKGDIPEGYSVSREKKERFSLILESASTNQTSMYLCASSLSGQGAQGAFFGQGTRLTVV.

J is TRBJ1-3 and V is TRBV29-1; 11 bases map to TRBD1. There are 15 residues in the CDR3. After removal of 6 bases from V and 0 bases from J, the junction contained 4 bases not matched to a gene. Germline CDR1 reads SQVTM; CDR2 reads ANQGSEA. CDR3 sequence: CSVGQGVDSGNTIYF. CDR3 nucleotides: TGCAGCGTGGGACAGGGGGTTGACTCTGGAAACACCATATATTTT. Combining the CDR3 with reference TRBV29-1 and TRBJ1-3 gives the whole variable domain SAVISQKPSRDICQRGTSLTIQCQVDSQVTMMFWYRQQPGQSLTLIATANQGSEATYESGFVIDKFPISRPNLTFSTLTVSNMSPEDSSIYLCSVGQGVDSGNTIYFGEGSWLTVV.

The CDR3 sequence: CASTPDGRFKLGNEQFF. Here the CDR3 DNA reads TGTGCCAGCACCCCGGATGGTCGATTCAAGCTGGGCAATGAGCAGTTCTTC. The V call is TRBV6-6, the J call TRBJ2-1; D remains ambiguous. The length of the CDR3 is 17 residues. V lost 7 bases and J lost 6, with 25 bases in between. In germline, CDR1 is MNHNY, CDR2 SVGAGI (reference sequence).

This clonotype has only a few counts. The V call is TRBV5-6, the J call TRBJ2-3; D call uncertain. Trimming removed 0 bases at V and 2 bases at J, with 13 bases between. Germline-derived CDR1 and CDR2 are SGHDT and YYEEEE. This CDR3 has 16 residues. In DNA, the CDR3 is TGTGCCAGCAGCTTGGGGGCCCGAAGTGACACAGATACGCAGTATTTT. Translation gives CASSLGARSDTDTQYF. The variable domain in full, completed from reference TRBV5-6 and TRBJ2-3, reads DAGVTQSPTHLIKTRGQQVTLRCSPKSGHDTVSWYQQALGQGPQFIFQYYEEEERQRGNFPDRFSGHQFPNYSSELNVNALLLGDSALYLCASSLGARSDTDTQYFGPGTRLTVL.

The V and J genes are TRBV4-3 and TRBJ2-1; TRBD2 matches at 9 bases. Trimming removed 0 bases from V and 3 bases from J; junction bases left unmatched: 6. The CDR3 spans 17 residues. Germline V gene data show CDR1 as LGHNA and CDR2 as YSLEER. CDR3 DNA sequence: TGCGCCAGCAGCCAAGATAGGCGGGGGGGCTTCTACAATGAGCAGTTCTTC. As protein: CASSQDRRGGFYNEQFF.

The chain is built from TRBV2 and TRBJ2-1; D is possibly TRBD1 or TRBD2 (5 bases each). The CDR3 sequence is 16 residues long. V was shortened by 1 base and J by 2 bases, with 12 bases between the two germline ends. Germline loops: CDR1 SNHLY, CDR2 FYNNEI. The CDR3 bases are TGTGCCAGCAGTGAAGAGAGGGCAGGGCCCTACAATGAGCAGTTCTTC. Translation gives CASSEERAGPYNEQFF.

The chain recombines TRBV12-3 or TRBV12-4 with TRBJ2-3, with 8 bases aligning to TRBD2. J gave up 2 bases and V 6 bases, and 13 bases lay outside the gene matches. The CDR3 is 17 amino acids. CDR3 sequence: CASRVALTSGATDTQYF. CDR3 coding DNA: TGTGCCAGCAGGGTAGCGCTTACTAGCGGAGCCACAGATACGCAGTATTTT.

This sequence joins TRBV21-1 and TRBJ2-1; the D call of TRBD1 is as the table states it, not checked on the DNA. TRBV21-1 is marked as a pseudogene. The CDR3 covers 15 residues. Here the CDR3 DNA reads TGTGCCAGCAGCAGGGGGTGCTGTTTAATTAGGGAGCAGTTCTTC. Amino acid sequence: CASSRGCCLIREQFF.

The gene calls are TRBV3-1 and TRBJ2-5; D gene ambiguous. CDR3 length: 13 amino acids. Germline assignment: CDR1 LGHDT and CDR2 YNNKEL (reference sequence). V lost 1 base, J lost 5 bases, and 8 bases lay in between. CDR3 nucleotides: TGTGCCAGCAGCCAAGTGGATTTTGAGACCCAGTACTTC. This sequence encodes CASSQVDFETQYF.

The V gene is TRBV7-9, the J gene TRBJ2-1; 7 bases are shared with TRBD1. The CDR3 totals 15 residues. The V segment lost 7 bases and the J segment 2 bases; nucleotides outside the gene matches: 8. Germline assignment: CDR1 SEHNR and CDR2 FQNEAQ (reference sequence). The CDR3 protein is CASTFDRDPYNEQFF. The CDR3 nucleotides read TGTGCCAGCACTTTTGACAGGGATCCCTACAATGAGCAGTTCTTC.

The chain has TRBV11-2 and TRBJ2-1; weak D call: TRBD1 (5 bases). The CDR3 extends over 16 amino acids. V lost 5 bases to trimming and J lost 3 bases, with 17 bases between them. Germline CDR1 is SGHAT and CDR2 is FQNNGV. The CDR3 sequence: CASSPHVGQVYNEQFF. Here the CDR3 DNA reads TGTGCCAGCAGCCCCCACGTCGGACAAGTCTACAATGAGCAGTTCTTC.

The chain joins TRBV7-9 to TRBJ2-7; either TRBD1 or TRBD2 may fit D (5 bases each). Germline CDR1 SEHNR, CDR2 FQNEAQ (reference sequence). This CDR3 is built from 17 residues. V lost 2 bases and J 2 bases, leaving 19 bases between the germline ends. CDR3 in amino acids: CASSLTLRGGFAYEQYF. The CDR3, as DNA: TGTGCCAGCAGCTTAACCCTTCGTGGGGGATTTGCCTACGAGCAGTACTTC. Combining the CDR3 with reference TRBV7-9 and TRBJ2-7 gives the whole variable domain DTGVSQNPRHKITKRGQNVTFRCDPISEHNRLYWYRQTLGQGPEFLTYFQNEAQLEKSRLLSDRFSAERPKGSFSTLEIQRTEQGDSAMYLCASSLTLRGGFAYEQYFGPGTRLTVT.

The chain carries TRBV20-1 and TRBJ1-5, with 7 bases fitting TRBD1. The trim removed 3 bases at V and 0 bases at J, leaving 8 bases unmatched. The CDR3 sequence is 16 residues long. Germline CDR1 reads DFQATT; CDR2 reads SNEGSKA (reference sequence). In nucleotides, the CDR3 is TGCAGTGCTAGTCCCGGACAGGCTTATAGCAATCAGCCCCAGCATTTT. Amino acids: CSASPGQAYSNQPQHF.

The rearrangement links TRBV7-9 to TRBJ2-2; D gene ambiguous. CDR1 and CDR2 from the germline V gene are SEHNR and FQNEAQ (reference sequence). The CDR3 is made up of 14 amino acids. Trimming shortened V by 6 bases and J by 1 base, and 9 bases separated the two germline ends. The CDR3 nucleotides read TGTGCCAGCAGAGATCGACTGAACACCGGGGAGCTGTTTTTT. Translating it yields CASRDRLNTGELFF.

This clonotype was seen a single time. V usage is TRBV11-2 and J usage is TRBJ1-4, with D perhaps TRBD1 (6 bases). The CDR3 has 15 residues. The germline V gene has CDR1 SGHAT and CDR2 FQNNGV. V shed 1 base and J shed 5 bases, with 11 bases lying between them. Here the CDR3 reads CASSLGSGANEKLFF. The CDR3 coding sequence is TGTGCCAGCAGCTTAGGGTCAGGGGCGAATGAAAAACTGTTTTTT. The entire variable domain, with the rest obtained from reference TRBV11-2 and TRBJ1-4, is as follows: EAGVAQSPRYKIIEKRQSVAFWCNPISGHATLYWYQQILGQGPKLLIQFQNNGVVDDSQLPKDRFSAERLKGVDSTLKIQPAKLEDSAVYLCASSLGSGANEKLFFGSGTQLSVL.

The sample holds many counts of this clonotype. A read error may account for a junction end that differs from germline. The genes are TRBV7-7 and TRBJ2-5; D is unclear. Germline V CDR1 and CDR2: SSHAT, FNYEAQ (reference sequence). This CDR3 is built from 12 residues. The CDR3 DNA reads as TGTGCTAGCAGCTTAAACGGGGAGACCCAGTACTTC. Encoded protein: CASSLNGETQYF.

The rearrangement joins TRBV7-2 to TRBJ1-1; D is perhaps TRBD1 (6 bases). Germline assignment: CDR1 SGHTA and CDR2 FQGNSA. V dropped 1 base and J dropped 6 bases, with 12 bases sitting between them. The CDR3 totals 14 residues. DNA of the CDR3: TGTGCCAGCAGCTTAGAACAGGGAGAGCCTGAAGCTTTCTTT. This translates into CASSLEQGEPEAFF.

The chain is built from TRBV20-1 and TRBJ1-2; 9 bases agree with TRBD1. The trim removed 7 bases at V and 8 bases at J, leaving 8 bases unmatched. Looked up from germline, CDR1 is DFQATT and CDR2 is SNEGSKA (reference sequence). CDR3 size: 12 residues. The CDR3 here is CSVGTGGSGYTF. CDR3 nucleotides: TGCAGTGTAGGAACAGGGGGCTCGGGCTACACCTTC.